This T cell receptor beta chain was identified in a study of blood T cell repertoires in COVID-19. Study summary: Whether acute or convalescent, the COVID-19 samples came from the United States, Italy and Spain. Sources were T cells, B-cell-depleted T cells, or PBMCs; the material itself was cDNA or gDNA.

V lost 3 bases, J lost 7 bases, and 6 bases lay in between. CDR3 size: 12 residues. Germline CDR1 and CDR2: SNHLY and FYNNEI. As originally analysed: Reference gene primer amplification in the assay estimated nucleated cell counts. Only in-frame clones appear in the TCRdb table, and some are missing; sequencing was by immunoSEQ multiplex PCR. V and J calls and clone size are copied from that table; D and trimming were computed from the DNA. The top ten hold 4.1% of the sample, which has 99,000 or so clones, approximately 85% seen once. This receptor was obtained from a man aged 50 or older with acute or convalescent COVID-19. J is TRBJ1-4 and V is TRBV2; D is uncertain. Material: peripheral blood. CDR3 coding DNA: TGTGCCAGCAGTGAGGCGGGTGAAAAACTGTTTTTT. This encodes CASSEAGEKLFF.